These T cell receptor beta chains were read from a single sample in a study of cytomegalovirus exposure and HLA in healthy donors. Assay used: immunoSEQ multiplex PCR; TCRdb lists only in-frame clones, some missing. The table has about 140,000 clones, 80% seen once. The specimen sequenced was PBMCs. These receptors all come from a woman aged 25 to 39 in good health and CMV-seronegative. Each CDR3 is given without its conserved first and last residue. Fields, in order: CDR3 protein, J gene, clone size, D gene, V gene. The D gene is left open where the match is weak. Clone size is stated in some rows and not others, as once, few, many or a class when expanded.

CDR3 protein: ASSTNSGREQF
J gene: TRBJ2-1
clone size: NA
D gene: TRBD2
V gene: TRBV7-3

CDR3 protein: ATSRDRRLAGDYNEQF
J gene: TRBJ2-1
clone size: NA
D gene: TRBD2
V gene: TRBV15

CDR3 protein: ASSLRGRDTEAF
J gene: TRBJ1-1
clone size: NA
D gene: NA
V gene: TRBV11-3

CDR3 protein: ASSAIGEETQY
J gene: TRBJ2-5
clone size: NA
D gene: NA
V gene: TRBV7-7

CDR3 protein: ASSQPGQQRNQPQH
J gene: TRBJ1-5
clone size: once
D gene: TRBD1
V gene: TRBV4-1

CDR3 protein: ASSTLAGGLDQPQH
J gene: TRBJ1-5
clone size: NA
D gene: NA
V gene: TRBV28

CDR3 protein: ASTPPGYSNQPQH
J gene: TRBJ1-5
clone size: once
D gene: NA
V gene: TRBV6-1

CDR3 protein: ASKRPGEGEKLF
J gene: TRBJ1-4
clone size: few
D gene: NA
V gene: TRBV27

CDR3 protein: ASSFTGGSRDTQY
J gene: TRBJ2-3
clone size: NA
D gene: TRBD1
V gene: TRBV11-1

CDR3 protein: ASSSYQGQTNTEAF
J gene: TRBJ1-1
clone size: NA
D gene: TRBD1
V gene: TRBV5-8

CDR3 protein: ASGGGRQMYEQY
J gene: NA
clone size: once
D gene: TRBD2
V gene: TRBV11-2

CDR3 protein: ASSLGLINEQF
J gene: TRBJ2-1
clone size: NA
D gene: NA
V gene: TRBV5-1

CDR3 protein: AWSLGAPRYEQF
J gene: TRBJ2-1
clone size: NA
D gene: NA
V gene: TRBV30

CDR3 protein: ASSGTLGNEQF
J gene: TRBJ2-1
clone size: NA
D gene: NA
V gene: TRBV9

CDR3 protein: ASRDRLISGANVLT
J gene: TRBJ2-6
clone size: NA
D gene: TRBD1
V gene: TRBV19

CDR3 protein: ASSSGLAATSGTQY
J gene: TRBJ2-5
clone size: NA
D gene: TRBD2
V gene: TRBV5-1

CDR3 protein: ASSLNRDYEQY
J gene: TRBJ2-7
clone size: NA
D gene: NA
V gene: TRBV7-2

CDR3 protein: ASSRGSTEKLF
J gene: TRBJ1-4
clone size: NA
D gene: NA
V gene: TRBV6-1

CDR3 protein: ASSTLAGRGNEQF
J gene: TRBJ2-1
clone size: NA
D gene: TRBD2
V gene: TRBV6-4

CDR3 protein: ASSSTGTSGKLGWYEQY
J gene: NA
clone size: NA
D gene: TRBD2
V gene: TRBV27

CDR3 protein: ASSLLQGAMSGNTIY
J gene: TRBJ1-3
clone size: once
D gene: TRBD1
V gene: TRBV11-2

CDR3 protein: ASSPPASYEQY
J gene: TRBJ2-7
clone size: NA
D gene: NA
V gene: TRBV18

CDR3 protein: ASSLSRDRGTEAF
J gene: TRBJ1-1
clone size: NA
D gene: TRBD1
V gene: TRBV5-1

CDR3 protein: ASSDAVNYGYT
J gene: TRBJ1-2
clone size: NA
D gene: NA
V gene: TRBV6-4

CDR3 protein: ASSQHPFAGQSQH
J gene: TRBJ1-5
clone size: NA
D gene: NA
V gene: TRBV4-1

CDR3 protein: ASSLMGGEQY
J gene: TRBJ2-7
clone size: NA
D gene: NA
V gene: TRBV5-6

CDR3 protein: ASSVTGFGNTIY
J gene: TRBJ1-3
clone size: NA
D gene: TRBD1
V gene: TRBV27

CDR3 protein: ASSPSWGGEKLF
J gene: TRBJ1-4
clone size: NA
D gene: NA
V gene: TRBV18

CDR3 protein: ASSLASGGLYGYT
J gene: TRBJ1-2
clone size: NA
D gene: NA
V gene: TRBV5-4

CDR3 protein: AFDPLVGNQPQH
J gene: TRBJ1-5
clone size: NA
D gene: NA
V gene: TRBV30

CDR3 protein: ASSLGSTDTQY
J gene: TRBJ2-3
clone size: NA
D gene: NA
V gene: TRBV28

CDR3 protein: ASSPLGTGINQAQH
J gene: TRBJ1-5
clone size: once
D gene: TRBD1
V gene: TRBV19

CDR3 protein: ASSLRGGTGNLNTEAF
J gene: TRBJ1-1
clone size: NA
D gene: TRBD1
V gene: TRBV7-3

CDR3 protein: ASSAGTGLTEAF
J gene: TRBJ1-1
clone size: NA
D gene: TRBD1
V gene: TRBV18

CDR3 protein: ASSLGGAGEAF
J gene: TRBJ1-1
clone size: NA
D gene: NA
V gene: TRBV5-4

CDR3 protein: AWSVRLTGELF
J gene: TRBJ2-2
clone size: NA
D gene: NA
V gene: TRBV30

CDR3 protein: ASRPGQGATAGELF
J gene: TRBJ2-2
clone size: NA
D gene: TRBD1
V gene: TRBV5-5

CDR3 protein: ASSLVGGYGYT
J gene: TRBJ1-2
clone size: once
D gene: NA
V gene: TRBV5-4

CDR3 protein: ASSLVGRGLGTQY
J gene: TRBJ2-5
clone size: NA
D gene: NA
V gene: TRBV7-2

CDR3 protein: ASSSPGQGFSGYT
J gene: TRBJ1-2
clone size: NA
D gene: TRBD1
V gene: TRBV7-9

CDR3 protein: ASRPQGASYEQY
J gene: TRBJ2-7
clone size: NA
D gene: TRBD1
V gene: TRBV2

CDR3 protein: ASSFLSSTEAF
J gene: TRBJ1-1
clone size: NA
D gene: NA
V gene: TRBV7-6

CDR3 protein: ASSIGQGVPWSQPQH
J gene: TRBJ1-5
clone size: NA
D gene: TRBD1
V gene: TRBV19

CDR3 protein: SASPADTQY
J gene: TRBJ2-3
clone size: NA
D gene: NA
V gene: TRBV20-1

CDR3 protein: ASSPITGELF
J gene: TRBJ2-2
clone size: NA
D gene: NA
V gene: TRBV18

CDR3 protein: ASSLGTGGYREQY
J gene: TRBJ2-7
clone size: NA
D gene: TRBD1
V gene: TRBV5-6